The TCR beta chain described here comes from a study of post-analysis software for immune sequencing data. Findings and caveats of the study: Multiple sclerosis patients showed significantly lower normalized Chao1 diversity than controls did. Co-batched samples clustered tightly together by F measure. TRBV5-6, TRBV5-1 and TRBV20-1 belonged to a set of roughly five TRBV segments that were more frequent in patients than controls.

On this clonotype: Its target is unknown.

Tagging with unique molecular identifiers was a feature of the TCR beta cDNA libraries. The T cell input of about 0.85 to 10 million gave roughly 500,000 cDNA molecules. Each CDR3 protein is one row after TCRdb ran MiXCR on the PCR reads. The data show about 540,000 distinct CDR3 sequences, 34% seen once. The CDR3 covers 14 residues. V was cut by 3 bases and J by 9 bases, with 16 bases left in between. Germline V gene sequence: CDR1 SGHRS, CDR2 YFSETQ. Sequenced: blood. The origin of this receptor is a girl younger than 18 with multiple sclerosis. The chain couples TRBV5-1 to TRBJ2-1; TRBD1 is a possible D gene (6 bases). CDR3 sequence reads: CASSSQGDIGEQFF. The CDR3 bases are TGCGCCAGCAGCTCACAGGGTGATATAGGTGAGCAGTTCTTC. The full variable domain, its missing parts supplied by reference TRBV5-1 and TRBJ2-1, is KAGVTQTPRYLIKTRGQQVTLSCSPISGHRSVSWYQQTPGQGLQFLFEYFSETQRNKGNFPGRFSGRQFSNSRSEMNVSTLELGDSALYLCASSSQGDIGEQFFGPGTRLTVL.